This T cell receptor (beta chain) was captured in a study of cytotoxic CD8 clonotypes in ibrutinib-treated CLL. The germline V gene has CDR1 MDHEN and CDR2 SYDVKM. The V and J ends lost 6 bases and 0 bases respectively, with 12 bases between them. This CDR3 comprises 15 residues. Only in-frame clones appear in the TCRdb table, and some are missing; sequencing was by immunoSEQ multiplex PCR. Of approximately 12,000 clones in the sample, 62% were seen once. The sample here was PBMCs, taken before ibrutinib treatment. The chain links TRBV28 to TRBJ1-5; D is unclear. The sequence came from a human donor with chronic lymphocytic leukemia. The CDR3 sequence is CASSPLGNSNQPQHF. The DNA for the CDR3 is TGTGCCAGCAGCCCTTTGGGGAATAGCAATCAGCCCCAGCATTTT.